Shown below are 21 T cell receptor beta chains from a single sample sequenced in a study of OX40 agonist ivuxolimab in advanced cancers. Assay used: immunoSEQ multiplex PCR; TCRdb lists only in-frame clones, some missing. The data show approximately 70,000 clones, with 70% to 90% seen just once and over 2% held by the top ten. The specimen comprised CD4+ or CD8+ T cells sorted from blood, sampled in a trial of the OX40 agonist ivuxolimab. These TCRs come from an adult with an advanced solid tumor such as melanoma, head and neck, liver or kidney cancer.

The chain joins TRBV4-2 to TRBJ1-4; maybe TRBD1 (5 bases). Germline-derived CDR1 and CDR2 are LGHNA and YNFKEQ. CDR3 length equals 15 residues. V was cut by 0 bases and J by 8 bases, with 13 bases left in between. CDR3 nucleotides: TGTGCCAGCAGCCAAGATGGGCAGGGAAGGGAAAAACTGTTTTTT. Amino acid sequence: CASSQDGQGREKLFF.

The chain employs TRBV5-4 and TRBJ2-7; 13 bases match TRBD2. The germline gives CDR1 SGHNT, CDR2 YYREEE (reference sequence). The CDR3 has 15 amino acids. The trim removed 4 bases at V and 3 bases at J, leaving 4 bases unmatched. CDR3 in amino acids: CASSERTSGSYEQYF. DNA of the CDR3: TGTGCCAGCAGCGAGAGGACTAGCGGGAGCTACGAGCAGTACTTC. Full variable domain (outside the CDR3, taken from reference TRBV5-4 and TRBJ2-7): ETGVTQSPTHLIKTRGQQVTLRCSSQSGHNTVSWYQQALGQGPQFIFQYYREEENGRGNFPPRFSGLQFPNYSSELNVNALELDDSALYLCASSERTSGSYEQYFGPGTRLTVT.

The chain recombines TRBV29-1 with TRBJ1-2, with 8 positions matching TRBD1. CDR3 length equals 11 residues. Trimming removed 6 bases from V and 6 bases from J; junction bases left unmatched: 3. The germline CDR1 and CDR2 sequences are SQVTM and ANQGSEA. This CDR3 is CSVWTGHGYTF. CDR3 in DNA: TGCAGCGTGTGGACAGGGCATGGCTACACCTTC.

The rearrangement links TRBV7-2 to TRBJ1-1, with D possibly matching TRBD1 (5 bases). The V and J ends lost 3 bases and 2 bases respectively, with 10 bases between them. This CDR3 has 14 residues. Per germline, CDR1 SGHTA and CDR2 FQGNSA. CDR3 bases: TGTGCCAGCAGCTTCGTCAGGGATAACACTGAAGCTTTCTTT. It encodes CASSFVRDNTEAFF.

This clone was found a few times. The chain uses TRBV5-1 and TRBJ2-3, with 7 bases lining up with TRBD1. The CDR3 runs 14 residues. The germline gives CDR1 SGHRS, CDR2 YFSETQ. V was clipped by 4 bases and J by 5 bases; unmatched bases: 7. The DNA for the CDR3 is TGCGCCAGCAGCCGGGACAGCAAAGGAGATACGCAGTATTTT. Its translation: CASSRDSKGDTQYF.

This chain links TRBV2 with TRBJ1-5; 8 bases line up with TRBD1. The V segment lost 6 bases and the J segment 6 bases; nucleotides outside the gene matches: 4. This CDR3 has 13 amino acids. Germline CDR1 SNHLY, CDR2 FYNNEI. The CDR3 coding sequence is TGTGCCAGCAGCGGACAGGGAACTCAGCCCCAGCATTTT. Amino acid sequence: CASSGQGTQPQHF. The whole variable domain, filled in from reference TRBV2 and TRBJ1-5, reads EPEVTQTPSHQVTQMGQEVILRCVPISNHLYFYWYRQILGQKVEFLVSFYNNEISEKSEIFDDQFSVERPDGSNFTLKIRSTKLEDSAMYFCASSGQGTQPQHFGDGTRLSIL.

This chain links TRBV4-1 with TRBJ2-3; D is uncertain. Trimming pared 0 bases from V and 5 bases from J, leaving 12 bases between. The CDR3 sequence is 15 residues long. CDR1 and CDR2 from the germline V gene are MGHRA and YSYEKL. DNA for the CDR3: TGCGCCAGCAGCCAAGATGAAGCCCGCGGAGATACGCAGTATTTT. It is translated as CASSQDEARGDTQYF.

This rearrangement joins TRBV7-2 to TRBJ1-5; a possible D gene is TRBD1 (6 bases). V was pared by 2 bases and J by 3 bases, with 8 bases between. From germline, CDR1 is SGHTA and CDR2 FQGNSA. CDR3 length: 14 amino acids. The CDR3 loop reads CASSLTGINQPQHF. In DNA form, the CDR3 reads TGTGCCAGCAGCTTAACAGGGATCAATCAGCCCCAGCATTTT.

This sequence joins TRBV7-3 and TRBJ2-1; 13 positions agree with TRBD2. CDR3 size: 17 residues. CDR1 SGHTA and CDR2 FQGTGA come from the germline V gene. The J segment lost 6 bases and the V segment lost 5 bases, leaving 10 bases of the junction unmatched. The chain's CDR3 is CASSHKFGLAGANEQFF. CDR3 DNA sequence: TGTGCCAGCAGCCACAAGTTCGGACTAGCGGGAGCCAATGAGCAGTTCTTC. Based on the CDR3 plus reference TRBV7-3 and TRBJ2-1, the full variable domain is GAGVSQTPSNKVTEKGKYVELRCDPISGHTALYWYRQSLGQGPEFLIYFQGTGAADDSGLPNDRFFAVRPEGSVSTLKIQRTERGDSAVYLCASSHKFGLAGANEQFFGPGTRLTVL.

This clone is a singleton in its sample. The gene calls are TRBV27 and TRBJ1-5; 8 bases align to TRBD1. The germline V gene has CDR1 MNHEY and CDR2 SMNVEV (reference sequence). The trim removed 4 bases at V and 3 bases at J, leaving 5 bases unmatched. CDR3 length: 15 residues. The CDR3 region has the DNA TGTGCCAGCAGTTCCAGGACAGGGCTCAATCAGCCCCAGCATTTT. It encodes CASSSRTGLNQPQHF.

CDR3 coding DNA: TGCGCCAGCAGCTTTTCTAGCGGGAACAATGAGCAGTTCTTC. It is translated as CASSFSSGNNEQFF. The chain employs TRBV5-1 and TRBJ2-1; TRBD2 matches 9 bases. This CDR3 spans 14 amino acids. CDR1 SGHRS and CDR2 YFSETQ come from the germline V gene. Trimming cost V 2 bases and J 5 bases; bases outside gene matches: 2.

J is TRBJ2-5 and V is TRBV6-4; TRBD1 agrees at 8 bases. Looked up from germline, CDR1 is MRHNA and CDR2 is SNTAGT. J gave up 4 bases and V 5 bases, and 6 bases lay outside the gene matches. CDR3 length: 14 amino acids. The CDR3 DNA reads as TGTGCCAGCAGTTACCAGGGGGCGGGAGAGACCCAGTACTTC. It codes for CASSYQGAGETQYF.

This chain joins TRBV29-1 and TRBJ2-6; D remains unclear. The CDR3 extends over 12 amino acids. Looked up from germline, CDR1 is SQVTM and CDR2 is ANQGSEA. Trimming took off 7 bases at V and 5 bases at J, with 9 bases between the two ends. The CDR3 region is CSARGRANVLTF. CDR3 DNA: TGCAGCGCACGAGGAAGGGCCAACGTCCTGACTTTC.

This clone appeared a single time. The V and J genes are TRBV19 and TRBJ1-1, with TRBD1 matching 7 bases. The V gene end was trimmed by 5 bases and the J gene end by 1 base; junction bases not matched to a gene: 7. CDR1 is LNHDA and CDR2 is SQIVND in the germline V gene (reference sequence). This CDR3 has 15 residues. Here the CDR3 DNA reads TGTGCCAGTAGTCCTGACAGGGTCGGGAACACTGAAGCTTTCTTT. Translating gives CASSPDRVGNTEAFF.

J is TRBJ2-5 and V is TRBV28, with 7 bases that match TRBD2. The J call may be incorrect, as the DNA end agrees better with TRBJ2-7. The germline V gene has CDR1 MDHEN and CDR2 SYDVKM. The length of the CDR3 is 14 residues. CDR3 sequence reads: CASSLVTSQIEQYF. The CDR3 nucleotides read TGTGCCAGCAGTTTAGTGACTAGCCAGATCGAGCAGTACTTC.

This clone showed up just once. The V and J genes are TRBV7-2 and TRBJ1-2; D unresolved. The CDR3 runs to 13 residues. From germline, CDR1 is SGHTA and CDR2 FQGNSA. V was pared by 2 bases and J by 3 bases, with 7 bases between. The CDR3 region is CASSLSTDYGYTF. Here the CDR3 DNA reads TGTGCCAGCAGCTTATCCACCGACTATGGCTACACCTTC.

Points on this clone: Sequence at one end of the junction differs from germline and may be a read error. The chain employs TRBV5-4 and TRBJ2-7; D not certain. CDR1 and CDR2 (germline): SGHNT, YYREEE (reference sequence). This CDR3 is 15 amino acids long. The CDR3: CASSPHGRVPRPFHF. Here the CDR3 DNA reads TGTGCCAGCAGCCCACACGGAAGGGTCCCGCGTCCTTTCCACTTC.

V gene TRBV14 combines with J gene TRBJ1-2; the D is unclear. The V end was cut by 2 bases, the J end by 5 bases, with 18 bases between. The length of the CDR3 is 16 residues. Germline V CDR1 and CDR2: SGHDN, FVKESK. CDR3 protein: CASSQLIGELTYGYTF. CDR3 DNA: TGTGCCAGCAGCCAATTAATCGGGGAATTGACTTATGGCTACACCTTC.

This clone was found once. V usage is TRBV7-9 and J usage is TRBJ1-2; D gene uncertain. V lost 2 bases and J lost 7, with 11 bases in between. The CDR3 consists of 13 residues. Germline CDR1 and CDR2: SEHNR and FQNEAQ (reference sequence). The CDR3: CASSLLGEGGYTF. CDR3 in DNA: TGTGCCAGCAGCTTACTCGGGGAAGGTGGCTACACCTTC.

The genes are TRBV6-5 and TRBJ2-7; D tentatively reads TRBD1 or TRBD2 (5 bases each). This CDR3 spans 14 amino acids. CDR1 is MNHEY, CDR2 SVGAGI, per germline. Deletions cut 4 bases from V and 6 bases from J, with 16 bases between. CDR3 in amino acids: CASSFGTGASEQYF. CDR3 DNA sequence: TGTGCCAGCAGTTTCGGGACCGGGGCCTCCGAGCAGTACTTC.

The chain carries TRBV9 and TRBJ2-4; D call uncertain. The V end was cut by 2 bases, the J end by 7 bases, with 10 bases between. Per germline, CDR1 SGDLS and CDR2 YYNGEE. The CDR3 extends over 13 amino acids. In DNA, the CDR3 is TGTGCCAGCAGCGTGGGTGGGGTGAACATTCAGTACTTC. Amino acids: CASSVGGVNIQYF.